The source of this T cell receptor beta chain is a study of cytomegalovirus exposure and HLA in healthy donors. Study background: Most genotyped donors, 81% of fewer than 400, had Caucasian-associated genetic ancestry. Study-wide findings and caveats: The study listed 164 cytomegalovirus-associated TCR beta chains. Later on, an analysis tied around 17,000 TCR beta sequences to HLA alleles at 0.05 false discovery rate. Because they were indistinguishable, some V segments, including TRBV6-2 and TRBV6-3, were excluded.

Concerning this clone: Antigen specificity is unknown.

This PCR relied on a set of 60 Vbeta primers and 13 Jbeta primers. Measured with immunoSEQ multiplex PCR; TCRdb has only the in-frame clones, and not every one. The sample lists roughly 190,000 clones, 62% occurring once. The ends lost 0 bases at V and 6 bases at J; junction bases unmatched: 5. The CDR3 covers 15 residues. CDR1 is MNHEY, CDR2 SVGAGI, per germline. The rearrangement joins TRBV6-5 to TRBJ2-7, with 10 bases fitting TRBD2. Material for sequencing was PBMCs. The origin of this receptor is a man between 40 and 49 years old in good health and CMV-seronegative. CDR3 amino acids: CASSYSNSGGTEQYF. CDR3 bases: TGTGCCAGCAGTTACTCGAATAGCGGGGGGACCGAGCAGTACTTC.